This TCR beta chain appears in the sequencing data of a study of shared clonotypes between healthy human individuals. The input for sorted-subset replicate PCRs was around 200 ng DNA, tens of thousands of T cell genomes. Original data processing: Filtering differed, since immunoSEQ gave only junction sequences and no quality scores. The repertoire was sequenced with immunoSEQ multiplex PCR; TCRdb's copy has only in-frame clones and lacks some. The DNA was the basis for D and trimming; V, J and clone size are from that table. The table records more than 2 million clones, about 93% of them present only once. The CDR3 covers 16 residues. The V end was cut by 4 bases, the J end by 4 bases, with 17 bases between. Per the germline V gene, CDR1 is SGHTA and CDR2 is FQGTGA. The naive CD8 fraction comprised CD45RO-negative cells positively selected for CCR7 and excluded terminally differentiated effector memory CD45RA+ cells. Donation came from healthy HIV-negative adults that had no recent acute infections or vaccinations.

Sequencing was done on a sample of naive CD8+ T cells from PBMCs. V gene TRBV7-3 combines with J gene TRBJ2-1; D perhaps matches TRBD2 (7 bases). This clonotype originated in a man aged 18 to 30 in good health. Some clones in this sample may be carry-over from other donors' samples. In DNA, the CDR3 is TGTGCCAGCAGCTGGGGGGCGGCTAGCGGATACAATGAGCAGTTCTTC. This translates into CASSWGAASGYNEQFF.